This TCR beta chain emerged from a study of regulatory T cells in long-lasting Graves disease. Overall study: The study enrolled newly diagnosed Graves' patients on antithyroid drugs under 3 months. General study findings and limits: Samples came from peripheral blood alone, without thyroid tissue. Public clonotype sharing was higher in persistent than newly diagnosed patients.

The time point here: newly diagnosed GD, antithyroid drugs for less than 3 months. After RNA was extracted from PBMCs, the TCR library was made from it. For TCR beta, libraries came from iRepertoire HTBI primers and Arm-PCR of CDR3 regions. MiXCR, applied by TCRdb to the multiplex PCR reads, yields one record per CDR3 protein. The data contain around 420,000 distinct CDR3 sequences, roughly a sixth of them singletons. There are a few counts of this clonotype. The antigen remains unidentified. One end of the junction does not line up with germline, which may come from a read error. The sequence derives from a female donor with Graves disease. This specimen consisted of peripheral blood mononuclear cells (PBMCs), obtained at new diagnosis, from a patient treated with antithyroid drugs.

The DNA for the CDR3 is TGTGCCGGCAGTTTTGGAAGTAATCAGCCCCAGCATTTT. Protein sequence: CAGSFGSNQPQHF. This sequence joins TRBV12-3 or TRBV12-4 and TRBJ1-5, with D unresolved. CDR3 length: 13 amino acids.